This TCR beta chain came from a study of response to subunit inactivated influenza vaccine. TCRdb passed the RT-PCR reads through MiXCR, listing each CDR3 protein once. The sample gives around 490,000 distinct CDR3 sequences, less than 10% of which show up once; roughly 13% is in the top ten. This clonotype was seen more than once but under ten times. No antigen is known for it. The CDR3 has 10 residues. V was trimmed by 3 bases and J by 7 bases, leaving 7 bases between them. Germline values: CDR1 DFQATT, CDR2 SNEGSKA (reference sequence). Regarding the study as a whole: The authors offered the suggestion that each seasonal influenza vaccination recruits few new T cells.

This receptor was taken from a man aged 50 to 69 who received an inactivated influenza vaccine. Sequencing used PBMCs from blood, obtained less than 30 months after vaccination. This chain links TRBV20-1 with TRBJ2-7, with no clear D. CDR3 region: CSARPREQYF. The CDR3 DNA is TGCAGTGCTAGGCCTCGGGAGCAGTACTTC.